This record looks at one TCR beta chain sequence and its context. Assay used: immunoSEQ multiplex PCR; TCRdb lists only in-frame clones, some missing. The table shows 250,000 to 400,000 clones, with around 87% occurring only once. The germline V gene has CDR1 SGHDT and CDR2 YYEEEE. CDR3 length equals 14 residues. This sample is part of a study of blood T cell repertoires in COVID-19. Background on the study: In each case, the material was cDNA or gDNA derived from T cells, B-cell-depleted T cells, or PBMCs.

Participants were aged roughly 18 to 95 years, lived in about 26 US areas, and enrolled virtually. Source material: PBMCs or T cells enriched from blood (not recorded which). V is TRBV5-6 and J is TRBJ2-5; perhaps TRBD2 as D (5 bases). With the DNA end fitting TRBJ2-7 better, the J assignment may be wrong. The TCR was taken from a woman in her twenties or thirties who had recovered from COVID-19. In nucleotides, the CDR3 is TGTGCCAGCAGCTTCTCGGGGAACTCCTACGAGCAGTACTTC. Translated: CASSFSGNSYEQYF.